The next 8 T cell receptor beta chains were all read from a single sample in a study of blood T cell repertoires in COVID-19 (TCRdb year 2020). Library creation used the immunoSEQ multiplex PCR assay. Held by TCRdb, this immuneACCESS table contains in-frame sequences only and omits some clones. Under half of the omission traces to an unresolved V gene where checked; the cause of the rest is unknown. This sample has roughly 180,000 clones in its table, and less than 85% of those were observed once. The biggest ten clones account for more than 6.5% of the sample. The material sequenced was peripheral blood. The source is a woman aged 55-70 years with COVID-19, enrolled during active disease.

The V call is TRBV18, the J call TRBJ1-3, with a tentative D call TRBD1 (6 bases). Germline loops: CDR1 KGHSH, CDR2 LQKENI. Trimming left V 2 bases short and J 2 bases short, with 16 bases between. The CDR3 is 17 amino acids. CDR3 in amino acids: CASSPIDNKGAGNTIYF. In DNA form, the CDR3 reads TGTGCCAGCTCACCAATCGATAATAAGGGGGCTGGAAACACCATATATTTT.

The gene calls are TRBV20-1 and TRBJ2-1; D ambiguous. Trimming removed 3 bases at V and 6 bases at J, with 6 bases between. The CDR3 has 11 amino acids. Germline-derived CDR1 and CDR2 are DFQATT and SNEGSKA (reference sequence). The CDR3 loop is CSASLVNEQFF. Written as DNA, the CDR3 is TGCAGTGCTAGTCTAGTCAATGAGCAGTTCTTC.

The chain carries TRBV27 and TRBJ2-7; D perhaps matches TRBD1 (6 bases). With 10 bases removed from V and 9 bases from J, the gap between germline ends came to 22 bases. There are 13 residues in the CDR3. CDR1 is MNHEY, CDR2 SMNVEV, per germline (reference sequence). Here the CDR3 reads CATSTGSGRAQYF. CDR3 coding DNA: TGTGCCACATCTACAGGGTCGGGGCGGGCGCAGTACTTC.

The chain recombines TRBV9 with TRBJ2-7; D is perhaps TRBD1 (7 bases). The CDR3 is made up of 15 amino acids. Trimming pared 4 bases from V and 0 bases from J, leaving 14 bases between. Looked up from germline, CDR1 is SGDLS and CDR2 is YYNGEE. Here the CDR3 DNA reads TGTGCCAGCAGCATCCAGGGGGGCCCCTCCTACGAGCAGTACTTC. Translating gives CASSIQGGPSYEQYF.

This chain connects TRBV29-1 to TRBJ1-3; the D is unclear. The CDR3 consists of 14 residues. Germline-derived CDR1 and CDR2 are SQVTM and ANQGSEA. V lost 6 bases and J 0 bases, leaving 12 bases between the germline ends. CDR3 region: CSVRGGSSGNTIYF. The CDR3 nucleotides are TGCAGCGTGAGAGGAGGGAGCTCTGGAAACACCATATATTTT.

The chain combines TRBV10-2 with TRBJ2-2; TRBD1 agrees at 12 bases. Germline values: CDR1 WSHSY, CDR2 SAAADI. Trimming took 8 bases from V and 2 from J; bases not matched to a gene: 3. The CDR3 covers 15 residues. CDR3 in DNA: TGCGCCAGCGTTGGGACAGGGGGCAACACCGGGGAGCTGTTTTTT. Its translation is CASVGTGGNTGELFF.

This clone showed up many times. The chain carries TRBV5-6 and TRBJ1-1, with unresolved D. Trimming removed 0 bases from V and 0 bases from J, with 9 bases in between. The CDR3 loop spans 15 amino acids. Germline V lookup: CDR1 SGHDT, CDR2 YYEEEE. The CDR3 here is CASSLVQVLNTEAFF. Written as DNA, the CDR3 is TGTGCCAGCAGCTTGGTTCAGGTGCTGAACACTGAAGCTTTCTTT.

CDR3 sequence reads: CASSPRGTRRTGELFF. DNA of the CDR3: TGTGCCAGTAGTCCCCGGGGGACTAGGCGTACCGGGGAGCTGTTTTTT. The chain is built from TRBV19 and TRBJ2-2; 8 positions agree with TRBD2. The CDR3 spans 16 residues. Germline V gene data show CDR1 as LNHDA and CDR2 as SQIVND (reference sequence). Trimming at V came to 5 bases and at J to 5 bases, leaving 10 bases not matched to a gene.